This T cell receptor beta chain comes out of a study of cytomegalovirus exposure and HLA in healthy donors. Across the whole study: The 130 or so validation repertoires, a later analysis reported, used the same platform as the roughly 700 repertoires from the first cohort. Study-level findings and limits: One later analysis, an examination of the 100 to 150 validation repertoires, found that first-cohort TCR clusters tended to co-occur in them. The listing of roughly 160 TCR beta chains classed them as cytomegalovirus-associated.

Some clones are missing from TCRdb's copy, which holds only in-frame ones; the method was immunoSEQ multiplex PCR. This repertoire shows 130,000 or so clones, 85% to 90% found once; its top ten account for approximately 1.2%. Germline V gene data show CDR1 as LNHNV and CDR2 as YYDKDF (reference sequence). V lost 5 bases to trimming and J lost 4 bases, with 21 bases between them. CDR3 length equals 16 residues. Separate from the roughly 700-subject first cohort was the approximately 120-subject validation cohort, to which the donors belonged. As concerns this clone: Its cognate antigen is unknown.

Sequencing was carried out using PBMCs. The chain recombines TRBV15 with TRBJ2-7; D unresolved. This receptor was taken from a woman aged 18-29 years in good health and CMV-seronegative. The CDR3 DNA sequence: TGTGCCACCAGCGGCGGTGCAGCTCCAGCACGTTACGAGCAGTACTTC. It translates to CATSGGAAPARYEQYF.